The 28 T cell receptor beta chains listed next were all sequenced from one sample in a study of blood T cell repertoires in COVID-19. Sequencing used immunoSEQ multiplex PCR; TCRdb keeps in-frame clones, though not all of them. The top ten clones hold approximately 18% of a sample with hundreds of thousands of clones, 84% of them seen once. Sequencing was carried out using peripheral blood. The receptor source for this set is an elderly woman with active or convalescent COVID-19.

The V and J genes are TRBV5-1 and TRBJ1-3, with D possibly matching TRBD1 (5 bases). The CDR3 is made up of 15 amino acids. Germline V gene data show CDR1 as SGHRS and CDR2 as YFSETQ. The V gene lost 4 bases and the J gene lost 0 bases, with 11 bases spanning the gap. CDR3 sequence: CASSPDSSSGNTIYF. CDR3 bases: TGCGCCAGCAGCCCAGACAGCTCCTCTGGAAACACCATATATTTT. The variable domain in full, with the rest retrieved from reference TRBV5-1 and TRBJ1-3, is KAGVTQTPRYLIKTRGQQVTLSCSPISGHRSVSWYQQTPGQGLQFLFEYFSETQRNKGNFPGRFSGRQFSNSRSEMNVSTLELGDSALYLCASSPDSSSGNTIYFGEGSWLTVV.

The chain is built from TRBV6-2 or TRBV6-3 and TRBJ1-1; D is possibly TRBD1 (5 bases). V lost 3 bases, J lost 5 bases, and 10 bases lay in between. The V gene's germline CDR1 is MNHEY and CDR2 SVGEGT. CDR3 length equals 13 residues. CDR3 sequence reads: CASSYSRATEAFF. The CDR3 bases are TGTGCCAGCAGTTATTCCAGGGCTACTGAAGCTTTCTTT.

This clone was found once. V usage is TRBV4-2 and J usage is TRBJ1-2, with D unresolved. CDR3 length equals 18 residues. CDR1 is LGHNA and CDR2 is YNFKEQ in the germline V gene. Trimming took 0 bases from V and 0 from J, leaving 17 bases between them. The CDR3 DNA sequence: TGTGCCAGCAGCCAAGATTTGGCCAGTGGAGTTTCTAACTATGGCTACACCTTC. Its translation is CASSQDLASGVSNYGYTF.

The chain carries TRBV15 and TRBJ2-2, with TRBD2 as a possible D gene (7 bases). This CDR3 is 15 amino acids long. Germline-derived CDR1 and CDR2 are LNHNV and YYDKDF (reference sequence). Deletions cut 4 bases from V and 0 bases from J, with 9 bases between. CDR3 sequence reads: CATSTGGPNTGELFF. The CDR3 bases are TGTGCCACCAGCACCGGGGGGCCGAACACCGGGGAGCTGTTTTTT.

The gene calls are TRBV27 and TRBJ2-1; 8 nucleotides agree with TRBD1. Germline V gene sequence: CDR1 MNHEY, CDR2 SMNVEV (reference sequence). This CDR3 is 14 amino acids long. Losses at the gene ends were 7 bases for V and 4 bases for J; bases not matched to a gene: 6. The CDR3: CASKTGVRYNEQFF. Here the CDR3 DNA reads TGTGCCAGCAAGACAGGGGTAAGGTACAATGAGCAGTTCTTC.

This clone was observed once. This rearrangement joins TRBV11-2 to TRBJ2-1; a possible D gene is TRBD1 (6 bases). CDR3 size: 15 residues. CDR1 and CDR2 from the germline V gene are SGHAT and FQNNGV. With 3 bases removed from V and 1 base from J, the gap between germline ends came to 10 bases. The CDR3, as DNA: TGTGCCAGCAGCTTCAACAGGGTATCCTACAATGAGCAGTTCTTC. Protein product: CASSFNRVSYNEQFF. Full variable domain (missing parts from reference TRBV11-2 and TRBJ2-1): EAGVAQSPRYKIIEKRQSVAFWCNPISGHATLYWYQQILGQGPKLLIQFQNNGVVDDSQLPKDRFSAERLKGVDSTLKIQPAKLEDSAVYLCASSFNRVSYNEQFFGPGTRLTVL.

The rearrangement uses TRBV5-1 and TRBJ2-7, with unresolved D. Trimming removed 0 bases at V and 5 bases at J, with 12 bases between. There are 14 residues in the CDR3. Per the germline V gene, CDR1 is SGHRS and CDR2 is YFSETQ. Here the CDR3 reads CASSLVLGGNEQYF. DNA of the CDR3: TGCGCCAGCAGCTTGGTCCTAGGCGGTAACGAGCAGTACTTC.

The chain links TRBV6-5 to TRBJ1-1; D unresolved. The V end was cut by 7 bases, the J end by 8 bases, with 17 bases between. CDR1 is MNHEY, CDR2 SVGAGI, per germline. The CDR3 sequence is 13 residues long. CDR3: CASIARPGVEAFF. CDR3 DNA: TGTGCCAGCATAGCGCGACCAGGTGTCGAAGCTTTCTTT.

CDR3 nucleotide sequence: TGTGCCAGCAGCAATAAGACCGGGACAGGGGCCCACGAGCAGTACTTC. Amino acids: CASSNKTGTGAHEQYF. The chain joins TRBV5-5 to TRBJ2-7; 10 bases align to TRBD1. CDR1 is SGHKS and CDR2 is YYEKEE in the germline V gene (reference sequence). This CDR3 spans 16 amino acids. Losses at the gene ends were 4 bases for V and 5 bases for J; bases not matched to a gene: 12.

This clone was recorded a few times. The rearrangement links TRBV11-2 to TRBJ2-6, with unresolved D. The length of the CDR3 is 16 residues. Germline CDR1 and CDR2: SGHAT and FQNNGV. Between the trimmed V and J ends, which lost 4 bases and 4 bases, there was a span of 14 bases. Written as DNA, the CDR3 is TGTGCCAGCAGCTCCGGGTACATCTCCGGGGCCAACGTCCTGACTTTC. This gives the protein CASSSGYISGANVLTF.

The rearrangement links TRBV6-5 to TRBJ2-3; 8 nucleotides match TRBD2. The germline V gene has CDR1 MNHEY and CDR2 SVGAGI. The CDR3 length is 15 residues. V trimming: 6 bases; J trimming: 4 bases; junction bases outside the gene matches: 9. The CDR3 here is CASRTGGSDSDTQYF. Written as DNA, the CDR3 is TGTGCCAGCAGAACGGGGGGGTCCGATTCAGATACGCAGTATTTT.

V is TRBV12-3 or TRBV12-4 and J is TRBJ2-5; D may be TRBD1 (6 bases). CDR3 length equals 13 residues. V lost 3 bases and J lost 4, with 9 bases in between. The CDR3 loop is CASSFGRGETQYF. The DNA for the CDR3 is TGTGCCAGCAGTTTCGGCAGGGGAGAGACCCAGTACTTC.

CDR3 sequence (DNA): TGTGCCAGCAGTTACACCGGCGGGTTCACCTACGAGCAGTACTTC. It codes for CASSYTGGFTYEQYF. The chain employs TRBV6-2 or TRBV6-3 and TRBJ2-7, with D tentatively TRBD2 (5 bases). The V end was cut by 2 bases, the J end by 2 bases, with 13 bases between. The CDR3 contains 15 residues. Germline CDR1 is MNHEY and CDR2 is SVGEGT.

A few counts support this clone. The CDR3 region is CASTLGGTEAFF. The CDR3 DNA follows: TGTGCCAGCACCTTAGGGGGCACTGAAGCTTTCTTT. The chain carries TRBV12-3 or TRBV12-4 and TRBJ1-1, with D possibly TRBD1 on 6 matching bases. V was clipped by 7 bases and J by 4 bases, with 10 bases between them. The CDR3 has 12 amino acids.

The chain recombines TRBV28 with TRBJ1-2; tentatively, D is TRBD1 (6 bases). Per germline, CDR1 MDHEN and CDR2 SYDVKM. Trimming removed 6 bases at V and 4 bases at J, with 9 bases between. The CDR3 is 12 amino acids. CDR3 in DNA: TGTGCCAGCAGCGACAGGAGCTATGGCTACACCTTC. It codes for CASSDRSYGYTF.

V usage is TRBV2 and J usage is TRBJ1-2; D is perhaps TRBD1 (5 bases). This CDR3 is 13 amino acids long. Germline assignment: CDR1 SNHLY and CDR2 FYNNEI. V lost 4 bases and J 6 bases, leaving 12 bases between the germline ends. CDR3 in DNA: TGTGCCAGCAGTGTCAGGCAGGGTAATGGCTACACCTTC. Residues: CASSVRQGNGYTF.

V and J are TRBV18 and TRBJ2-7; TRBD2 might be the D (6 bases). From germline, CDR1 is KGHSH and CDR2 LQKENI. CDR3 length: 15 amino acids. The V and J ends lost 3 bases and 0 bases respectively, with 12 bases between them. CDR3 DNA sequence: TGTGCCAGCTCACCTCCGGGACTCATCTCCTACGAGCAGTACTTC. Amino acid sequence: CASSPPGLISYEQYF.

This clone came up a few times. V and J are TRBV7-3 and TRBJ2-3; 8 bases agree with TRBD2. Germline lookup yields CDR1 SGHTA and CDR2 FQGTGA. The CDR3 loop spans 16 amino acids. V was pared by 2 bases and J by 2 bases, with 6 bases of the junction left unmatched. This CDR3 is CASSLFPRGATDTQYF. The CDR3, as DNA: TGTGCCAGCAGCTTATTTCCGCGGGGGGCCACAGATACGCAGTATTTT.

The chain is built from TRBV7-2 and TRBJ1-3; perhaps TRBD1 as D (5 bases). CDR3 size: 16 residues. CDR1 is SGHTA and CDR2 is FQGNSA in the germline V gene. Trimming took off 5 bases at V and 0 bases at J, with 14 bases between the two ends. The CDR3 region has the DNA TGTGCCAGCAGCAGACAAACGACAGACTCTGGAAACACCATATATTTT. Translation: CASSRQTTDSGNTIYF. Drawing the rest from reference TRBV7-2 and TRBJ1-3, the complete variable domain is GAGVSQSPSNKVTEKGKDVELRCDPISGHTALYWYRQSLGQGLEFLIYFQGNSAPDKSGLPSDRFSAERTGGSVSTLTIQRTQQEDSAVYLCASSRQTTDSGNTIYFGEGSWLTVV.

The chain is built from TRBV24-1 and TRBJ1-2; TRBD1 is a possible D gene (5 bases). From germline, CDR1 is KGHDR and CDR2 SFDVKD. V lost 5 bases and J lost 5, with 20 bases in between. The CDR3 loop spans 16 amino acids. The CDR3 DNA is TGTGCCACCAGTGGGGAGGTGGCAGGGACGGTTTATGGCTACACCTTC. Translation gives CATSGEVAGTVYGYTF.

This chain uses TRBV5-4 with TRBJ1-6; 9 nucleotides line up with TRBD1. The V and J ends lost 3 bases and 9 bases, in that order; junction bases with no gene match: 16. The CDR3 consists of 18 residues. CDR1 is SGHNT and CDR2 is YYREEE in the germline V gene (reference sequence). CDR3 in DNA: TGTGCCAGCAGCTCTCCCGGGACAGGGTCCCTTGAAGGTTCACCCCTCCACTTT. This gives the protein CASSSPGTGSLEGSPLHF. Full variable domain (outside the CDR3, taken from reference TRBV5-4 and TRBJ1-6): ETGVTQSPTHLIKTRGQQVTLRCSSQSGHNTVSWYQQALGQGPQFIFQYYREEENGRGNFPPRFSGLQFPNYSSELNVNALELDDSALYLCASSSPGTGSLEGSPLHFGNGTRLTVT.

The chain recombines TRBV7-2 with TRBJ1-2; possibly TRBD1 for D (6 bases). Trimming took off 2 bases at V and 7 bases at J, with 17 bases between the two ends. The germline V gene encodes CDR1 SGHTA and CDR2 FQGNSA. The CDR3 is 15 residues long. DNA of the CDR3: TGTGCCAGCAGCTTATCGGCCGGCCAAGGGGGTGGCTACACCTTC. Translated: CASSLSAGQGGGYTF. The variable domain in full, with the rest retrieved from reference TRBV7-2 and TRBJ1-2, is GAGVSQSPSNKVTEKGKDVELRCDPISGHTALYWYRQSLGQGLEFLIYFQGNSAPDKSGLPSDRFSAERTGGSVSTLTIQRTQQEDSAVYLCASSLSAGQGGGYTFGSGTRLTVV.

The chain is built from TRBV11-2 and TRBJ2-3, with a tentative D call TRBD2 (6 bases). Germline CDR1 and CDR2: SGHAT and FQNNGV. Trimming left V 4 bases short and J 4 bases short, with 15 bases between. The CDR3 runs 15 residues. As DNA, the CDR3 is TGTGCCAGCAGCTCCCGACTAGAACAGTCAGATACGCAGTATTTT. Protein: CASSSRLEQSDTQYF.

The V gene is TRBV7-2, the J gene TRBJ2-7; tentative D call: TRBD1 (6 bases). Per germline, CDR1 SGHTA and CDR2 FQGNSA. This CDR3 is built from 14 residues. V shed 0 bases and J shed 2 bases, with 8 bases lying between them. Here the CDR3 DNA reads TGTGCCAGCAGCTTAGCCGCAGGGGCCTACGAGCAGTACTTC. Encoded protein: CASSLAAGAYEQYF.

The chain is built from TRBV28 and TRBJ1-1; D is unclear. CDR3 length: 14 amino acids. Trimming stripped 5 bases from V and 4 bases from J, with 14 bases between. The germline V gene encodes CDR1 MDHEN and CDR2 SYDVKM. The CDR3 loop is CASSLYRGVTEAFF. CDR3 in DNA: TGTGCCAGCAGTCTATACCGCGGGGTCACTGAAGCTTTCTTT.

The V gene is TRBV28, the J gene TRBJ1-1; 9 nucleotides align to TRBD1. The CDR3 contains 15 residues. Per the germline V gene, CDR1 is MDHEN and CDR2 is SYDVKM. The J segment lost 5 bases and the V segment lost 3 bases, leaving 7 bases of the junction unmatched. This CDR3 reads CASSFGPGQGTEAFF. CDR3 coding DNA: TGTGCCAGCAGTTTTGGTCCGGGACAGGGTACTGAAGCTTTCTTT.

This rearrangement joins TRBV5-1 to TRBJ1-4; D perhaps matches TRBD1 (6 bases). This CDR3 spans 15 amino acids. Germline lookup yields CDR1 SGHRS and CDR2 YFSETQ. V lost 4 bases and J 5 bases, leaving 15 bases between the germline ends. As DNA, the CDR3 is TGCGCCAGCAGCAAGGGACACGAGACAAATGAAAAACTGTTTTTT. Amino acid sequence: CASSKGHETNEKLFF.

This sequence joins TRBV30 and TRBJ1-2; 8 bases agree with TRBD1. V lost 1 base and J lost 4; bases outside the gene matches: 5. Germline CDR1 GTSNPN, CDR2 SVGIG (reference sequence). The CDR3 is made up of 14 amino acids. CDR3 residues: CAWSETGARYGYTF. The CDR3 nucleotides read TGTGCCTGGAGTGAGACAGGGGCCCGCTATGGCTACACCTTC.